This TCR beta chain was identified during a study of T cells in placental villitis. Study-wide findings and caveats: Bulk tissue sequencing could not separate helper, regulatory or cytotoxic T cells, nor maternal from fetal cells. Infectious CMV placentae carried more CMV-specific clones (around 0.01) than villitis of unknown etiology (over 0.00085).

V lost 3 bases and J lost 0; bases outside the gene matches: 9. CDR1 is SGHRS and CDR2 is YFSETQ in the germline V gene. CDR3 length: 17 residues. In regard to this clone: Its cognate antigen is unknown.

This was the immunoSEQ v4 assay. Measured with immunoSEQ multiplex PCR; TCRdb has only the in-frame clones, and not every one. The sample has just under 2,500 clones, around 86% seen once. A few unmatched placentae had confirmed cytomegalovirus or Toxoplasma gondii villitis. The material sequenced was placental tissue containing maternal and fetal cells. The chain carries TRBV5-1 and TRBJ2-3; 8 nucleotides line up with TRBD2. The receptor was isolated from a human patient with infectious villitis; the placental T cells may come from both mother and fetus. The CDR3 nucleotides read TGCGCCAGCAGCTGGCCCGTCCGGGGGGGGAGCACAGATACGCAGTATTTT. Encoded protein: CASSWPVRGGSTDTQYF.